This entry features one T cell receptor (beta chain) sequence. Assignments of participants to cohorts depended upon their own reported clinical history. The source of the sample is a study of blood T cell repertoires in COVID-19. Study as a whole: Cohort 3 recovered donors had two negative PCRs, clearance, or symptom resolution. PBMCs, B-cell-depleted T cells, or T cells were the source of the cDNA or gDNA that made up the material.

In the original processing: Quantification of nucleated cells was approximated via reference gene primer amplification. Measured with immunoSEQ multiplex PCR; TCRdb has only the in-frame clones, and not every one. The V and J calls and clone size come from that table; D and trimming were worked out from the DNA. The sample records some 330,000 clones, approximately 87% being singletons. Trimming at V came to 8 bases and at J to 10 bases, leaving 5 bases not matched to a gene. The germline gives CDR1 ENHRY, CDR2 SYGVKD. The CDR3 spans 12 residues. The TCR originated in a man in his forties in a cohort exposed to, infected with or recovered from COVID-19 (not recorded which). This sequence joins TRBV10-3 and TRBJ1-6, with 7 bases that match TRBD1. Sequencing was done on a sample of PBMCs or T cells enriched from blood (not recorded which). Here the CDR3 DNA reads TGTGCCATCGGACAGGCGGACTCACCCCTCCACTTT. Amino acid sequence: CAIGQADSPLHF.